What follows are 29 T cell receptor beta chains derived from one specimen sequenced in a study of cytomegalovirus exposure and HLA in healthy donors (dated by TCRdb to 2016 to 2017). Library preparation employed the immunoSEQ multiplex PCR assay. In its TCRdb copy, this immuneACCESS table keeps in-frame sequences only and misses some clones. Where compared with another copy, unresolved V genes explain less than half of these, and the others have no known cause. Across this sample there are about 44,000 clones, with 93% seen only once. Jointly, the top ten make up over 2% of the sample. Sequencing was performed on PBMCs. The receptors come from a woman in her late teens or twenties in good health and CMV-seronegative.

This chain joins TRBV11-2 and TRBJ1-1; D unclear. The CDR3 loop spans 14 amino acids. Germline V gene lookup returns CDR1 SGHAT and CDR2 FQNNGV. With 5 bases removed from V and 1 base from J, the gap between germline ends came to 11 bases. DNA for the CDR3: TGTGCCAGCAGCCAAAATGAGGGGAACACTGAAGCTTTCTTT. It encodes CASSQNEGNTEAFF.

V and J are TRBV10-3 and TRBJ2-7, with D possibly matching TRBD2 (5 bases). There are 15 residues in the CDR3. The germline V and J ends were trimmed by 6 bases and 6 bases, with 21 bases remaining between them. Germline V gene sequence: CDR1 ENHRY, CDR2 SYGVKD. In DNA, the CDR3 is TGTGCCATCAGGGGAGACCAATTTGGGAGTTTCGAGCAGTACTTC. Encoded protein: CAIRGDQFGSFEQYF.

The chain combines TRBV19 with TRBJ2-3, with a possible D match to TRBD1 (6 bases). Trimming took 7 bases from V and 6 from J, leaving 8 bases between them. The CDR3 is made up of 11 amino acids. Per germline, CDR1 LNHDA and CDR2 SQIVND (reference sequence). Here the CDR3 reads CASNTGDTQYF. CDR3 coding DNA: TGTGCCAGTAACACAGGGGATACGCAGTATTTT.

The J gene is TRBJ2-7, the V gene TRBV28; 7 bases line up with TRBD1. V dropped 5 bases and J dropped 3; count of bases not matched to a gene: 10. CDR1 and CDR2 (germline): MDHEN, SYDVKM. The CDR3 spans 15 residues. In DNA, the CDR3 is TGTGCCAGCAGTCCTGGACAGGTCTCTTTCTACGAGCAGTACTTC. This translates into CASSPGQVSFYEQYF.

V and J are TRBV28 and TRBJ2-5; TRBD1 matches 7 bases. Matching the DNA end better, TRBJ2-7 makes the J call doubtful. The CDR3 is 14 residues long. In germline, CDR1 is MDHEN, CDR2 SYDVKM. The CDR3 here is CASWGQRSTYEQYF. CDR3 DNA: TGTGCCAGCTGGGGACAGCGGTCTACCTACGAGCAGTACTTC.

Written as DNA, the CDR3 is TGTGCCAGCAGCACGACTAGCGGGGGGGCGAACACCGGGGAGCTGTTTTTT. As protein: CASSTTSGGANTGELFF. V usage is TRBV13 and J usage is TRBJ2-2; 14 nucleotides align to TRBD2. Germline V CDR1 and CDR2: PRHDT, FYEKMQ (reference sequence). The J segment lost 0 bases and the V segment lost 5 bases, leaving 2 bases of the junction unmatched. The CDR3 totals 17 residues.

V and J are TRBV7-9 and TRBJ1-2, with D tentatively TRBD1 (5 bases). The CDR3 has 13 residues. Germline CDR1 and CDR2: SEHNR and FQNEAQ (reference sequence). The V end was cut by 3 bases, the J end by 7 bases, with 12 bases between. CDR3 bases: TGTGCCAGCAGCTTGGGGGGAGGGACTGGCTACACCTTC. Protein product: CASSLGGGTGYTF.

CDR3 in amino acids: CASSPTSFRGRYQETQYF. CDR3 in DNA: TGTGCCAGCAGCCCAACAAGCTTCCGGGGGAGATACCAAGAGACCCAGTACTTC. The V and J genes are TRBV9 and TRBJ2-5; D possibly corresponds to TRBD2 (6 bases). Germline lookup yields CDR1 SGDLS and CDR2 YYNGEE. V lost 4 bases and J lost 0, with 22 bases in between. The CDR3 contains 18 residues.

Worth noting for this clone: Other DNA sequences within the sample encode an identical CDR3. The chain couples TRBV5-1 to TRBJ1-1, with TRBD1 matching 8 bases. This CDR3 is 14 amino acids long. V was clipped by 4 bases and J by 3 bases; unmatched bases: 5. Germline lookup yields CDR1 SGHRS and CDR2 YFSETQ. CDR3 region: CASSRTGGDTEAFF. The CDR3 DNA follows: TGCGCCAGCAGCCGAACAGGGGGAGACACTGAAGCTTTCTTT.

The chain links TRBV7-9 to TRBJ1-1, with D possibly TRBD1 on 6 matching bases. Germline CDR1 SEHNR, CDR2 FQNEAQ (reference sequence). The CDR3 is 16 residues long. V lost 1 base and J lost 1, with 13 bases in between. The CDR3 sequence is CASSLEGQGKNTEAFF. CDR3 bases: TGTGCCAGCAGCTTAGAAGGGCAGGGGAAGAACACTGAAGCTTTCTTT.

The chain couples TRBV11-2 to TRBJ1-2; D perhaps matches TRBD1 (6 bases). CDR1 and CDR2 from the germline V gene are SGHAT and FQNNGV. This CDR3 has 12 residues. V was trimmed by 5 bases and J by 4 bases, leaving 8 bases between them. Here the CDR3 DNA reads TGTGCCAGCAGCCAGGACAGCTATGGCTACACCTTC. As protein: CASSQDSYGYTF.

The chain carries TRBV5-8 and TRBJ1-1; 7 bases line up with TRBD1. CDR1 is SGHTS and CDR2 is YDEGEE in the germline V gene. The J segment lost 7 bases and the V segment lost 4 bases, leaving 10 bases of the junction unmatched. The CDR3 extends over 14 amino acids. The DNA for the CDR3 is TGTGCCAGCAGCCGTAAAAACAGGGGCAGTGAAGCTTTCTTT. Translated, it gives CASSRKNRGSEAFF.

The CDR3 protein is CASSRGTDYNSPLHF. Here the CDR3 DNA reads TGTGCCAGCAGCCGGGGGACAGACTATAATTCACCCCTCCACTTT. This chain connects TRBV5-4 to TRBJ1-6; TRBD1 matches at 7 bases. V lost 4 bases to trimming and J lost 3 bases; unmatched junction nucleotides: 4. Germline-derived CDR1 and CDR2 are SGHNT and YYREEE (reference sequence). The CDR3 sequence is 15 residues long.

This clone has only a few counts. The gene calls are TRBV27 and TRBJ2-1; TRBD2 matches at 7 bases. This CDR3 has 14 residues. V shed 3 bases, J shed 4 bases, and the junction held 3 bases outside the gene matches. In germline, CDR1 is MNHEY, CDR2 SMNVEV (reference sequence). CDR3 in amino acids: CASSLRELYNEQFF. The CDR3 nucleotides read TGTGCCAGCAGTTTGCGGGAGCTTTACAATGAGCAGTTCTTC.

The chain employs TRBV5-4 and TRBJ1-2, with TRBD1 identical over 7 bases. V was pared by 1 base and J by 1 base, with 1 base of the junction left unmatched. This CDR3 is built from 14 residues. Germline lookup yields CDR1 SGHNT and CDR2 YYREEE (reference sequence). Here the CDR3 DNA reads TGTGCCAGCAGCTTGACAGGGGATAACTATGGCTACACCTTC. It codes for CASSLTGDNYGYTF.

This chain uses TRBV9 with TRBJ2-7; D might be TRBD1 (6 bases). The germline gives CDR1 SGDLS, CDR2 YYNGEE. Trimming shortened V by 3 bases and J by 1 base, and 11 bases separated the two germline ends. This CDR3 spans 14 amino acids. The CDR3 coding sequence is TGTGCCAGCAGCGAGGGGGTGGGGTCCTACGAGCAGTACTTC. Translating it yields CASSEGVGSYEQYF.

V gene TRBV28 combines with J gene TRBJ1-4, with 10 bases aligning to TRBD1. In germline, CDR1 is MDHEN, CDR2 SYDVKM. V trimming: 5 bases; J trimming: 8 bases; junction bases outside the gene matches: 8. The CDR3 covers 15 residues. CDR3 in DNA: TGTGCCAGCAGTCTTAGACAGGGGGCGAGAGAAAAACTGTTTTTT. Protein: CASSLRQGAREKLFF.

Only one count was recorded for this clone. The gene calls are TRBV5-4 and TRBJ1-2; D remains unclear. CDR1 and CDR2 (germline): SGHNT, YYREEE (reference sequence). The germline V and J ends were trimmed by 1 base and 4 bases, with 5 bases remaining between them. The CDR3 runs 12 residues. As DNA, the CDR3 is TGTGCCAGCAGCTTGAACAGCTATGGCTACACCTTC. Translated, it gives CASSLNSYGYTF.

The chain has TRBV9 and TRBJ2-7, with TRBD2 matching 13 bases. This CDR3 is 16 amino acids long. Per germline, CDR1 SGDLS and CDR2 YYNGEE. V was clipped by 3 bases and J by 6 bases; unmatched bases: 9. For the CDR3, the DNA is TGTGCCAGCAGCGGGCAGGGTCGACTAGCGGGAGGCGAGCAGTACTTC. Protein product: CASSGQGRLAGGEQYF.

The V gene is TRBV7-6, the J gene TRBJ2-3; 7 nucleotides agree with TRBD2. Trimming removed 5 bases from V and 5 bases from J; junction bases left unmatched: 1. The CDR3 spans 12 residues. Per the germline V gene, CDR1 is SGHVS and CDR2 is FNYEAQ. The CDR3 bases are TGTGCCAGCAGCCCGGGGGGAGATACGCAGTATTTT. Translated: CASSPGGDTQYF.

The chain uses TRBV7-8 and TRBJ2-6; a weak D match, TRBD1 (5 bases). Germline V lookup: CDR1 SGHVS, CDR2 FQNEAQ. V dropped 6 bases and J dropped 0 bases, with 12 bases sitting between them. The CDR3 consists of 16 residues. The CDR3 nucleotides read TGTGCCAGCAGTTATGACAGCCCCTCTGGGGCCAACGTCCTGACTTTC. Amino acid sequence: CASSYDSPSGANVLTF.

The genes are TRBV5-1 and TRBJ2-7, with 8 bases aligning to TRBD1. J was trimmed by 6 bases and V by 5 bases; bases with no gene match: 13. From germline, CDR1 is SGHRS and CDR2 YFSETQ. The CDR3 has 15 amino acids. CDR3 residues: CASRSRVTGDSEQYF. DNA for the CDR3: TGCGCCAGCAGGTCCAGGGTGACAGGGGACAGCGAGCAGTACTTC. Full variable domain (remainder filled in from reference TRBV5-1 and TRBJ2-7): KAGVTQTPRYLIKTRGQQVTLSCSPISGHRSVSWYQQTPGQGLQFLFEYFSETQRNKGNFPGRFSGRQFSNSRSEMNVSTLELGDSALYLCASRSRVTGDSEQYFGPGTRLTVT.

This CDR3 is CASSSGTAMNTEAFF. The DNA of the CDR3 is TGTGCCAGCAGCTCTGGGACAGCGATGAACACTGAAGCTTTCTTT. This chain connects TRBV5-4 to TRBJ1-1; TRBD1 matches 7 bases. Trimming cost V 3 bases and J 0 bases; bases outside gene matches: 5. CDR3 size: 15 residues. Germline V lookup: CDR1 SGHNT, CDR2 YYREEE (reference sequence).

This clone showed up just a few times. For the CDR3, the DNA is TGTGCCAGCAGTAGCGGAGACACCGGGGAGCTGTTTTTT. Its translation: CASSSGDTGELFF. The chain is built from TRBV6-4 and TRBJ2-2; TRBD2 is a possible D gene (5 bases). V lost 5 bases and J 3 bases, leaving 7 bases between the germline ends. There are 13 residues in the CDR3. CDR1 MRHNA and CDR2 SNTAGT come from the germline V gene.

The chain links TRBV19 to TRBJ2-2; no firm D call. The CDR3 length is 14 residues. Trimming cost V 5 bases and J 1 base, with 8 bases left between them. Germline V gene sequence: CDR1 LNHDA, CDR2 SQIVND (reference sequence). The CDR3 sequence: CASSAQQNTGELFF. CDR3 sequence (DNA): TGTGCCAGTAGTGCACAACAGAACACCGGGGAGCTGTTTTTT.

The CDR3 sequence is CASSPEGGRLNEKLFF. Here the CDR3 DNA reads TGCGCCAGCAGCCCCGAAGGAGGCAGGTTAAATGAAAAACTGTTTTTT. The V and J genes are TRBV4-1 and TRBJ1-4; D gene uncertain. The CDR3 has 16 amino acids. Germline V gene sequence: CDR1 MGHRA, CDR2 YSYEKL. The V and J ends lost 4 bases and 5 bases respectively, with 17 bases between them.

The rearrangement uses TRBV27 and TRBJ2-7; D unresolved. This CDR3 region has 15 residues. Germline lookup yields CDR1 MNHEY and CDR2 SMNVEV (reference sequence). Trimming cost V 2 bases and J 0 bases, with 11 bases left between them. This CDR3 reads CASSLGPGLSYEQYF. CDR3 DNA: TGTGCCAGCAGTTTAGGGCCAGGTCTCTCCTACGAGCAGTACTTC.

The CDR3 coding sequence is TGTGCCACCAGCAGAGGACGGAGCTCTGGGGCCAACGTCCTGACTTTC. Amino acid sequence: CATSRGRSSGANVLTF. This chain joins TRBV15 and TRBJ2-6; D is uncertain. Germline assignment: CDR1 LNHNV and CDR2 YYDKDF (reference sequence). Trimming removed 1 base at V and 0 bases at J, with 7 bases between. CDR3 size: 16 residues.

The V and J genes are TRBV5-6 and TRBJ1-2; the D gene is possibly TRBD1 (5 bases). Germline values: CDR1 SGHDT, CDR2 YYEEEE. The V end lost 2 bases, the J end lost 5 bases, and 16 bases lay between the germline ends. The CDR3 runs 15 residues. CDR3 sequence: CASSFSGGRSYGYTF. The CDR3 DNA reads as TGTGCCAGCAGCTTTTCCGGGGGTCGGTCTTATGGCTACACCTTC.